This T cell receptor beta chain was documented in a study of CD8 T cells in ankylosing spondylitis. Study conclusions and caveats: Disease-linked clones had a CD8+ phenotype and relatively low frequency in peripheral blood. A TCR beta motif made of several highly homologous variants seemed typical of ankylosing spondylitis blood. Disease-associated clones were reportedly significantly overrepresented in matched ankylosing spondylitis synovial fluid.

TCRdb fed the 5' RACE reads into MiXCR, producing one record per CDR3 protein. The sample has about 240,000 distinct CDR3 sequences, 8% to 9.5% seen once; the top ten hold approximately 6.2%. CDR3 length: 15 residues. V was pared by 3 bases and J by 2 bases, with 5 bases of the junction left unmatched. Looked up from germline, CDR1 is DFQATT and CDR2 is SNEGSKA (reference sequence). This clonotype was found a few times. Its matching antigen is unknown. Sample: blood, either unsorted or a sorted T cell fraction (not recorded which). The source of this sequence is a male donor with ankylosing spondylitis or in good health (not recorded which). V is TRBV20-1 and J is TRBJ2-5, with TRBD2 matching 11 bases. CDR3 sequence: CSARALAGEQETQYF. The CDR3 nucleotides are TGCAGTGCTAGGGCACTAGCGGGGGAGCAAGAGACCCAGTACTTC.